The 5 T cell receptor beta chains presented below share a single source sample, sequenced in a study of T cell repertoires in cytomegalovirus infection. TCRdb reprocessed the reads via MiXCR and lists one record per CDR3 protein. This sample carries approximately 190,000 distinct CDR3 sequences, 25% to 30% of them seen once, and the ten largest clones take 30% to 40%. The sample comprised PBMCs. The receptor set was obtained from a human donor in good health (CMV status not recorded). Some clones in this sample may be carry-over from other donors' samples.

This clonotype was seen more than once but under ten times. The chain uses TRBV7-2 and TRBJ1-1; no clear D. V lost 1 base, J lost 11 bases, and 14 bases lay in between. The V gene's germline CDR1 is SGHTA and CDR2 FQGNSA. The length of the CDR3 is 13 residues. In DNA, the CDR3 is TGTGCCAGCAGCTTAGGGGTTAGGAGCGAGGCTTTCTTT. Encoded protein: CASSLGVRSEAFF.

The chain has TRBV5-1 and TRBJ2-1; 12 bases are shared with TRBD1. The CDR3 runs 16 residues. J lost 9 bases, V lost 5 bases, and 12 bases had no gene match. Germline-derived CDR1 and CDR2 are SGHRS and YFSETQ. The CDR3 loop reads CASSLYSGQGALEQFF. CDR3 nucleotides: TGCGCCAGCAGTCTATACTCGGGACAGGGGGCGCTTGAGCAGTTCTTC.

The chain carries TRBV19 and TRBJ1-2, with D perhaps TRBD1 (5 bases). The V end was cut by 3 bases, the J end by 8 bases, with 13 bases between. The CDR3 contains 13 residues. Looked up from germline, CDR1 is LNHDA and CDR2 is SQIVND (reference sequence). The CDR3, as DNA: TGTGCCAGTAGTATGGCGGGGACTTGGGGCTACACCTTC. It translates to CASSMAGTWGYTF.

This clonotype has more than one count but fewer than ten. The rearrangement links TRBV4-3 to TRBJ2-2; D perhaps matches TRBD2 (5 bases). V was trimmed by 0 bases and J by 0 bases, leaving 14 bases between them. There are 18 residues in the CDR3. Germline assignment: CDR1 LGHNA and CDR2 YSLEER. CDR3 region: CASSQEAAAAANTGELFF. Written as DNA, the CDR3 is TGCGCCAGCAGCCAAGAAGCGGCAGCCGCCGCGAACACCGGGGAGCTGTTTTTT.

This clonotype was seen many times. The rearrangement joins TRBV7-2 to TRBJ2-5; D is unclear. V shed 5 bases and J shed 1 base, with 8 bases lying between them. Germline CDR1 and CDR2: SGHTA and FQGNSA. This CDR3 has 13 amino acids. CDR3 sequence (DNA): TGTGCCAGCAGCCCCTGGGCCCAAGAGACCCAGTACTTC. Protein product: CASSPWAQETQYF.